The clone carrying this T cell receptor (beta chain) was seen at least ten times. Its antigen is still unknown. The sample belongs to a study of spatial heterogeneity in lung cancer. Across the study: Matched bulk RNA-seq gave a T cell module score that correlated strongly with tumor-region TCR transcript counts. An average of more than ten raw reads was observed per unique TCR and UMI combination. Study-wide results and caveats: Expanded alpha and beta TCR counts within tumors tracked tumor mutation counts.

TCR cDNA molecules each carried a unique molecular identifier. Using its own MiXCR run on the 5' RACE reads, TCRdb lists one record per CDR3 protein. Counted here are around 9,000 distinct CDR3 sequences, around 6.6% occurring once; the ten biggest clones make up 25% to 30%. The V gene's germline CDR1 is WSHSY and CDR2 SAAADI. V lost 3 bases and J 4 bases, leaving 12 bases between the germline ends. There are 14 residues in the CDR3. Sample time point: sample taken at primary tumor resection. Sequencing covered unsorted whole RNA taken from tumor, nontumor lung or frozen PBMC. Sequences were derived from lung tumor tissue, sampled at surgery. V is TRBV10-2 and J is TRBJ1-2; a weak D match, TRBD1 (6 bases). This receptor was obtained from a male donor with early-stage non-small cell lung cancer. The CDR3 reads CASSDGGPGYGYTF. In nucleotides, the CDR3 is TGCGCCAGCAGTGATGGGGGCCCGGGCTATGGCTACACCTTC.